One and the same sample provided the 28 T cell receptor beta chains below, sequenced in a study of cytomegalovirus exposure and HLA in healthy donors. Primers for the PCR totalled 60 Vbeta and 13 Jbeta. Repertoires were generated with immunoSEQ multiplex PCR, while TCRdb's copy carries only in-frame clones and drops some. There are 200,000 to 250,000 clones in the sample; around 80% occur only once, and approximately 5.3% lies in the top ten. The material sequenced was PBMCs. All receptors come from a woman aged 40 to 55 in good health and CMV-seropositive.

CDR3 region: CASSGPTGLEQYF. In DNA form, the CDR3 reads TGTGCCAGCAGCGGGCCGACAGGGCTGGAGCAGTACTTC. The chain combines TRBV7-9 with TRBJ2-7; 7 positions agree with TRBD1. This CDR3 has 13 residues. The germline V gene has CDR1 SEHNR and CDR2 FQNEAQ (reference sequence). Germline trimming cut 5 bases from V and 7 bases from J; bases unmatched to any gene: 8.

The genes are TRBV7-3 and TRBJ2-7; 8 bases match TRBD1. Germline V CDR1 and CDR2: SGHTA, FQGTGA. J was trimmed by 5 bases and V by 1 base; bases with no gene match: 7. This CDR3 region has 15 residues. CDR3 amino acids: CASSLSPNRGDEQYF. The CDR3 bases are TGTGCCAGCAGCTTAAGTCCGAACAGGGGGGACGAGCAGTACTTC. Complete variable domain (other parts from reference TRBV7-3 and TRBJ2-7): GAGVSQTPSNKVTEKGKYVELRCDPISGHTALYWYRQSLGQGPEFLIYFQGTGAADDSGLPNDRFFAVRPEGSVSTLKIQRTERGDSAVYLCASSLSPNRGDEQYFGPGTRLTVT.

V and J are TRBV7-2 and TRBJ2-3, with D hard to call. This CDR3 region has 15 residues. Germline V gene data show CDR1 as SGHTA and CDR2 as FQGNSA. V gave up 5 bases and J gave up 0 bases, with 12 bases separating them. This CDR3 reads CASSPSRWSTDTQYF. In DNA, the CDR3 is TGTGCCAGCAGCCCAAGTCGGTGGAGCACAGATACGCAGTATTTT.

V and J are TRBV4-2 and TRBJ2-2; D is perhaps TRBD2 (7 bases). Germline V CDR1 and CDR2: LGHNA, YNFKEQ. Trimming left V 2 bases short and J 6 bases short, with 13 bases between. CDR3 length: 15 residues. CDR3 sequence: CASSQSRGAPGELFF. CDR3 in DNA: TGTGCCAGCAGCCAATCTCGGGGGGCTCCCGGGGAGCTGTTTTTT.

The table lists this clone with a count of one. This chain connects TRBV30 to TRBJ1-4, with 9 bases that match TRBD1. The CDR3 loop spans 12 amino acids. In germline, CDR1 is GTSNPN, CDR2 SVGIG (reference sequence). CDR3 sequence: CAARDRVQKLFF. The CDR3, as DNA: TGTGCTGCCCGGGACAGGGTCCAAAAACTGTTTTTT.

The chain carries TRBV9 and TRBJ2-2; 8 bases map to TRBD1. CDR1 is SGDLS and CDR2 is YYNGEE in the germline V gene. The V and J ends lost 4 bases and 7 bases, in that order; junction bases with no gene match: 15. This CDR3 spans 17 amino acids. The CDR3 bases are TGTGCCAGCAGCCCCCGCGACAGGGGAGTCGAAAACGGGGAGCTGTTTTTT. It yields the protein CASSPRDRGVENGELFF. The complete variable domain, with remaining parts taken from reference TRBV9 and TRBJ2-2, reads DSGVTQTPKHLITATGQRVTLRCSPRSGDLSVYWYQQSLDQGLQFLIQYYNGEERAKGNILERFSAQQFPDLHSELNLSSLELGDSALYFCASSPRDRGVENGELFFGEGSRLTVL.

With regard to this clone: The identical CDR3 is also encoded by other nucleotide sequences in the sample. The V call is TRBV30, the J call TRBJ1-5; D not certain. CDR1 GTSNPN and CDR2 SVGIG come from the germline V gene (reference sequence). The V end was cut by 1 base, the J end by 0 bases, with 7 bases between. This CDR3 region has 14 residues. CDR3 nucleotides: TGTGCCTGGAGTGGCGGTTATAGCAATCAGCCCCAGCATTTT. It translates to CAWSGGYSNQPQHF.

The chain combines TRBV18 with TRBJ2-3; D may be TRBD1 (6 bases). The CDR3 is 15 amino acids. The V gene lost 2 bases and the J gene lost 3 bases, with 12 bases spanning the gap. Germline V gene lookup returns CDR1 KGHSH and CDR2 LQKENI. As DNA, the CDR3 is TGTGCCAGCTCACCATCGTCCAGGGGTACAGATACGCAGTATTTT. It specifies CASSPSSRGTDTQYF.

The J gene is TRBJ1-5, the V gene TRBV30; D perhaps matches TRBD1 (5 bases). This CDR3 is built from 18 residues. V lost 3 bases and J lost 4, with 25 bases in between. CDR1 GTSNPN and CDR2 SVGIG come from the germline V gene (reference sequence). Here the CDR3 DNA reads TGTGCCTGGAGCGCGATGGCCTGGCGGGGGGACCCTAATCAGCCCCAGCATTTT. It codes for CAWSAMAWRGDPNQPQHF.

The V call is TRBV19, the J call TRBJ2-4, with TRBD2 matching 11 bases. In germline, CDR1 is LNHDA, CDR2 SQIVND (reference sequence). V lost 1 base and J lost 7; bases outside the gene matches: 9. The length of the CDR3 is 17 residues. The CDR3 region is CASSIGDSGGAGNIQYF. CDR3 nucleotide sequence: TGTGCCAGTAGTATAGGGGATAGCGGGGGGGCCGGTAACATTCAGTACTTC.

The V call is TRBV6-1, the J call TRBJ1-1; D is unclear. The germline V and J ends were trimmed by 7 bases and 1 base, with 13 bases remaining between them. The CDR3 spans 14 residues. The V gene's germline CDR1 is MNHNS and CDR2 SASEGT. Written as DNA, the CDR3 is TGTGCCAGCAAAGAGGGCATTTGGAACACTGAAGCTTTCTTT. Translated, it gives CASKEGIWNTEAFF.

This clone was detected once. For the CDR3, the DNA is TGCGCCAGCAGCCGACTCAGTACAACTGGAAACACCATATATTTT. This encodes CASSRLSTTGNTIYF. The chain joins TRBV5-1 to TRBJ1-3; D not certain. Germline V gives CDR1 SGHRS, CDR2 YFSETQ. The CDR3 consists of 15 residues. Trimming took 4 bases from V and 2 from J, leaving 13 bases between them.

This clone has a single count. The genes are TRBV5-1 and TRBJ2-3; 7 nucleotides match TRBD2. The length of the CDR3 is 14 residues. J gave up 1 base and V 9 bases, and 8 bases lay outside the gene matches. CDR1 is SGHRS and CDR2 is YFSETQ in the germline V gene. CDR3 residues: CATSELARTDTQYF. In DNA, the CDR3 is TGCGCCACCTCCGAACTAGCGCGCACAGATACGCAGTATTTT. Using reference TRBV5-1 and TRBJ2-3 for the parts outside the CDR3, the full variable domain is KAGVTQTPRYLIKTRGQQVTLSCSPISGHRSVSWYQQTPGQGLQFLFEYFSETQRNKGNFPGRFSGRQFSNSRSEMNVSTLELGDSALYLCATSELARTDTQYFGPGTRLTVL.

This clone has just one count. The V gene is TRBV28, the J gene TRBJ1-5; TRBD1 might be the D (5 bases). Germline values: CDR1 MDHEN, CDR2 SYDVKM. This CDR3 region has 13 residues. Trimming stripped 2 bases from V and 11 bases from J, with 13 bases between. The CDR3 sequence is CASSLQSRVSQHF. The CDR3 nucleotides read TGTGCCAGCAGTTTACAATCCAGGGTTTCCCAGCATTTT.

This sequence joins TRBV5-8 and TRBJ1-2; 8 nucleotides align to TRBD1. The CDR3 runs to 16 residues. The V gene's germline CDR1 is SGHTS and CDR2 YDEGEE. V lost 0 bases and J lost 0; bases outside the gene matches: 4. The CDR3 nucleotides are TGTGCCAGCAGCTTGGCCGGGACAGGAGCTAACTATGGCTACACCTTC. Protein sequence: CASSLAGTGANYGYTF.

This chain joins TRBV30 and TRBJ2-2, with TRBD1 matching over 8 bases. J was trimmed by 1 base and V by 0 bases; bases with no gene match: 1. The CDR3 covers 15 residues. The germline V gene encodes CDR1 GTSNPN and CDR2 SVGIG (reference sequence). CDR3: CAWSVGQGNTGELFF. The CDR3 coding sequence is TGTGCCTGGAGTGTCGGACAGGGGAACACCGGGGAGCTGTTTTTT.

V gene TRBV13 combines with J gene TRBJ2-7, with a weak D call TRBD2 (6 bases). The CDR3 extends over 17 amino acids. With 6 bases removed from V and 7 bases from J, the gap between germline ends came to 28 bases. Germline assignment: CDR1 PRHDT and CDR2 FYEKMQ (reference sequence). The CDR3 DNA reads as TGTGCCAGCAGATCAAAGCAGAGGGACTCTTTCTTGGGAGAGCAGTACTTC. This sequence encodes CASRSKQRDSFLGEQYF.

The chain links TRBV7-3 to TRBJ2-7; 10 bases fit TRBD1. The CDR3 extends over 15 amino acids. CDR1 and CDR2 from the germline V gene are SGHTA and FQGTGA. J gave up 6 bases and V 7 bases, and 12 bases lay outside the gene matches. In DNA, the CDR3 is TGTGCCAGCAACATGGGGGACAGGGGTATGTCCGAGCAGTACTTC. Protein sequence: CASNMGDRGMSEQYF.

This clone was detected once. The chain has TRBV2 and TRBJ2-7, with D maybe TRBD1 (5 bases). V dropped 7 bases and J dropped 7 bases, with 20 bases sitting between them. The germline gives CDR1 SNHLY, CDR2 FYNNEI. This CDR3 contains 14 residues. For the CDR3, the DNA is TGTGCCAGCACCTGGGGCAGGGCAGAAGGAGAGCAGTACTTC. As protein: CASTWGRAEGEQYF.

This clone was observed a few times. The chain recombines TRBV2 with TRBJ1-1; the D gene is possibly TRBD1 (5 bases). Germline V gives CDR1 SNHLY, CDR2 FYNNEI. V lost 7 bases to trimming and J lost 3 bases, with 15 bases between them. CDR3 length: 14 residues. The CDR3 spells CASNLRGGYTEAFF. Here the CDR3 DNA reads TGTGCCAGCAACTTGAGGGGAGGATACACTGAAGCTTTCTTT.

This clone was picked up a small number of times. The chain couples TRBV2 to TRBJ1-6; D perhaps matches TRBD1 (6 bases). V was shortened by 6 bases and J by 0 bases, with 12 bases between the two germline ends. The germline gives CDR1 SNHLY, CDR2 FYNNEI. The CDR3 runs to 16 residues. In DNA, the CDR3 is TGTGCCAGCAGCGCCGAGGACAGCTCCTATAATTCACCCCTCCACTTT. It encodes CASSAEDSSYNSPLHF.

The chain uses TRBV19 and TRBJ2-1; TRBD2 might be the D (6 bases). Germline CDR1 reads LNHDA; CDR2 reads SQIVND (reference sequence). Deletions cut 5 bases from V and 7 bases from J, with 27 bases between. The length of the CDR3 is 18 residues. The CDR3 DNA follows: TGTGCCAGTAGTTCCCAGGGCTCCGGAGCGGGTCCCTTAAATGAGCAGTTCTTC. It translates to CASSSQGSGAGPLNEQFF.

J is TRBJ2-3 and V is TRBV7-9; 8 bases align to TRBD2. V dropped 6 bases and J dropped 3; count of bases not matched to a gene: 8. Germline V gene data show CDR1 as SEHNR and CDR2 as FQNEAQ (reference sequence). CDR3 size: 15 residues. CDR3 bases: TGTGCCAGCAGTTCGCGGCGGGGGGCTACAGATACGCAGTATTTT. This encodes CASSSRRGATDTQYF.

This CDR3 reads CASSESFGEGYTF. The CDR3 DNA reads TGTGCCAGCAGTGAAAGTTTCGGGGAAGGCTACACCTTC. The rearrangement joins TRBV6-1 to TRBJ1-2; no reliable D call. The V end was cut by 2 bases, the J end by 8 bases, with 12 bases between. CDR1 MNHNS and CDR2 SASEGT come from the germline V gene. The CDR3 loop spans 13 amino acids.

The chain is built from TRBV7-6 and TRBJ1-4; 12 nucleotides match TRBD1. The germline V gene encodes CDR1 SGHVS and CDR2 FNYEAQ. Losses at the gene ends were 6 bases for V and 5 bases for J; bases not matched to a gene: 7. The CDR3 is 16 amino acids. CDR3 nucleotide sequence: TGTGCCAGCAGTTTTGGGACAGGGGGCCAGAATGAAAAACTGTTTTTT. It translates to CASSFGTGGQNEKLFF.

The chain is built from TRBV7-2 and TRBJ2-5, with D maybe TRBD1 (5 bases). CDR1 is SGHTA and CDR2 is FQGNSA in the germline V gene. The CDR3 sequence is 13 residues long. The V end was cut by 3 bases, the J end by 12 bases, with 17 bases between. The CDR3 region has the DNA TGTGCCAGCAGCTTCTCGGGCCTCCCCAGGGAGTACTTC. Translation gives CASSFSGLPREYF.

The rearrangement uses TRBV4-2 and TRBJ2-2; no firm D call. With 0 bases removed from V and 4 bases from J, the gap between germline ends came to 6 bases. Germline CDR1 reads LGHNA; CDR2 reads YNFKEQ. The length of the CDR3 is 14 residues. CDR3 in amino acids: CASSQDGPTGELFF. Written as DNA, the CDR3 is TGTGCCAGCAGCCAAGATGGCCCCACCGGGGAGCTGTTTTTT.

CDR3 amino acids: CASSPGQASYEQYF. In DNA form, the CDR3 reads TGTGCCAGCAGCCCCGGACAGGCATCCTACGAGCAGTACTTC. This chain connects TRBV28 to TRBJ2-7; 7 bases map to TRBD1. Germline V CDR1 and CDR2: MDHEN, SYDVKM. The J segment lost 1 base and the V segment lost 6 bases, leaving 6 bases of the junction unmatched. The CDR3 has 14 residues.